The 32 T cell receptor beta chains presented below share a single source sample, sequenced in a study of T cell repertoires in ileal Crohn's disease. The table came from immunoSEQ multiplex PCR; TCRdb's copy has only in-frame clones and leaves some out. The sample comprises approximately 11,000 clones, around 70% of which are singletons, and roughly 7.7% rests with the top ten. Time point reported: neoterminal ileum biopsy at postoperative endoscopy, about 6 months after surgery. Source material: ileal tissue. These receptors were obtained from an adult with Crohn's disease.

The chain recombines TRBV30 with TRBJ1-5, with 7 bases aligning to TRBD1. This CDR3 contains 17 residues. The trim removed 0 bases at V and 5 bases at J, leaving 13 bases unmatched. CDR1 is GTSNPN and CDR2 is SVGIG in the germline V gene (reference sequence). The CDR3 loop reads CAWSVQGIYRPYQPQHF. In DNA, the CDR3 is TGTGCCTGGAGTGTACAGGGGATATACAGGCCTTATCAGCCCCAGCATTTT.

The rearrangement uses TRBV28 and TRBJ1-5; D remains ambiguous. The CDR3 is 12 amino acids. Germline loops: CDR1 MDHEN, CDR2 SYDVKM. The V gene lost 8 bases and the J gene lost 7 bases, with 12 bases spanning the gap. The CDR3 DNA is TGTGCCAGCGCGAGGGATCCCCAGCCCCAGCATTTT. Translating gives CASARDPQPQHF.

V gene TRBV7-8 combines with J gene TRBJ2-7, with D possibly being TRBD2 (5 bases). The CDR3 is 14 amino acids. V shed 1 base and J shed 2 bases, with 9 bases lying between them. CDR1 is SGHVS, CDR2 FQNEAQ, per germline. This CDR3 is CASSLERRPYEQYF. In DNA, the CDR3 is TGTGCCAGCAGCTTAGAGCGGAGGCCCTACGAGCAGTACTTC.

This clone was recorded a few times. The CDR3 bases are TGTGCCAGCACTCCGACTAGCGAAGGCGGGGAGCTGTTTTTT. This encodes CASTPTSEGGELFF. This chain uses TRBV6-4 with TRBJ2-2; 8 bases agree with TRBD2. The V segment lost 7 bases and the J segment 7 bases; nucleotides outside the gene matches: 8. CDR1 is MRHNA and CDR2 is SNTAGT in the germline V gene. This CDR3 has 14 residues.

Here the CDR3 DNA reads TGCAGTGCTCTGGACAGTACTGAAGCTTTCTTT. This codes for CSALDSTEAFF. This sequence joins TRBV20-1 and TRBJ1-1; TRBD1 might be the D (6 bases). The CDR3 runs to 11 residues. Per the germline V gene, CDR1 is DFQATT and CDR2 is SNEGSKA (reference sequence). V lost 5 bases to trimming and J lost 5 bases, with 9 bases between them.

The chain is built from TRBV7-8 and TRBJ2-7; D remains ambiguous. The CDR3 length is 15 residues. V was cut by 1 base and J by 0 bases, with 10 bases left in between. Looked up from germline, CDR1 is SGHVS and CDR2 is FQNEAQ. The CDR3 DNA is TGTGCCAGCAGCTTAGGGGTAGCTGGCTCCTACGAGCAGTACTTC. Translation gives CASSLGVAGSYEQYF.

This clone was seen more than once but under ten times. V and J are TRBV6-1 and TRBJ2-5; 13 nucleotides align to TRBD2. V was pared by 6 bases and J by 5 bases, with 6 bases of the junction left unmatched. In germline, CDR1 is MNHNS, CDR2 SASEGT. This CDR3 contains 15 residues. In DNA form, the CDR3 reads TGTGCCAGCAGGGGGACTAGCGGGATTTGGGAGACCCAGTACTTC. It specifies CASRGTSGIWETQYF.

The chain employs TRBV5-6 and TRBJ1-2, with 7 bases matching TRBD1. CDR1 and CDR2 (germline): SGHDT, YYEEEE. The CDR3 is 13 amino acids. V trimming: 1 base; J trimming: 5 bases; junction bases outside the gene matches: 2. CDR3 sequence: CASSLNRGYGYTF. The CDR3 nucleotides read TGTGCCAGCAGCTTGAACAGGGGTTATGGCTACACCTTC.

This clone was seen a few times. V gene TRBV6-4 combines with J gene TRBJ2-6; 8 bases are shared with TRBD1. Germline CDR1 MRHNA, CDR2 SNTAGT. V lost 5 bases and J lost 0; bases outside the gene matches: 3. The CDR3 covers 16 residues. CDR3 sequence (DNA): TGTGCCAGCAGTTCCACAGGGGGCTCTGGGGCCAACGTCCTGACTTTC. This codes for CASSSTGGSGANVLTF.

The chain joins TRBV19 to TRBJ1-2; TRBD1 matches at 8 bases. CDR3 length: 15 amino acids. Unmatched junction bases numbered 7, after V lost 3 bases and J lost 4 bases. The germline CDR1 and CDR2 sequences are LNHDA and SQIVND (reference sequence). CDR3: CASSIQTGVRYGYTF. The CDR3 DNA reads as TGTGCCAGTAGTATCCAGACAGGGGTACGCTATGGCTACACCTTC.

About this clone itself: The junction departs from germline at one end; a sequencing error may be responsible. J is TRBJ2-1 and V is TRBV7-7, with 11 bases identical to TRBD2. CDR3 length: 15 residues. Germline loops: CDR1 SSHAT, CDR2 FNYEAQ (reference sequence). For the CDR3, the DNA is TGTGCTAGCAGCTTAGCGGGAGGGCCCTACAATGAGCAGTTCTTC. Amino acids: CASSLAGGPYNEQFF.

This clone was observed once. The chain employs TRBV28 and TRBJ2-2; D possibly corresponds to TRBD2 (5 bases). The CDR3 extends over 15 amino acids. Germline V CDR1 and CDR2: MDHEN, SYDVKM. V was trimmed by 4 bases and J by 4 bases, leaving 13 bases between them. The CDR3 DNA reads TGTGCCAGCAGTTCCCCTCGGGGTATCACCGGGGAGCTGTTTTTT. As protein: CASSSPRGITGELFF.

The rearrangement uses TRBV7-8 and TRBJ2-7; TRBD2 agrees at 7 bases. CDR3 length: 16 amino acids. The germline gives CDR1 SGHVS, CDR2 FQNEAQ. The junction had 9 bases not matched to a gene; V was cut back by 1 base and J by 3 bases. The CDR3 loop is CASSLGGRDGGYEQYF. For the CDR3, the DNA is TGTGCCAGCAGCTTAGGAGGGAGGGACGGAGGCTACGAGCAGTACTTC.

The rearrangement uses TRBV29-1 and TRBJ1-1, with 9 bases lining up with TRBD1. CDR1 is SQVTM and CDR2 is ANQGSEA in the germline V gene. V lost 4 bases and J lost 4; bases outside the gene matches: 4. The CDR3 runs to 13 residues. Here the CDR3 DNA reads TGCAGCGTTGGGGACAGGGTAGGCACTGAAGCTTTCTTT. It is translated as CSVGDRVGTEAFF.

CDR3: CASRHSGTDYNEQFF. DNA for the CDR3: TGTGCCAGCAGACACAGCGGGACGGATTACAATGAGCAGTTCTTC. This chain uses TRBV7-2 with TRBJ2-1, with 7 bases fitting TRBD2. Germline values: CDR1 SGHTA, CDR2 FQGNSA. Trimming cost V 6 bases and J 4 bases; bases outside gene matches: 9. The CDR3 spans 15 residues.

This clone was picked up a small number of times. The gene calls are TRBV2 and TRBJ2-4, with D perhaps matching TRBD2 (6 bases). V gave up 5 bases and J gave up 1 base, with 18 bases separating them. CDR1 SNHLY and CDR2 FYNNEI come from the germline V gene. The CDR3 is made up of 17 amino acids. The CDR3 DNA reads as TGTGCCAGCAGTTATCCGGAGGAGGGTTTGGCCAAAAACATTCAGTACTTC. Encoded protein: CASSYPEEGLAKNIQYF. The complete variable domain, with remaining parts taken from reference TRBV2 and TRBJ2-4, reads EPEVTQTPSHQVTQMGQEVILRCVPISNHLYFYWYRQILGQKVEFLVSFYNNEISEKSEIFDDQFSVERPDGSNFTLKIRSTKLEDSAMYFCASSYPEEGLAKNIQYFGAGTRLSVL.

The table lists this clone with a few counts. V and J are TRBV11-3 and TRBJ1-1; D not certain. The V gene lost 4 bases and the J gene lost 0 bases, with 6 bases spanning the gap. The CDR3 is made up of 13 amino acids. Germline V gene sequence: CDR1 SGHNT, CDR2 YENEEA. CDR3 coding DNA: TGTGCCAGCAGCTGGGAGGTGAACACTGAAGCTTTCTTT. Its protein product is CASSWEVNTEAFF.

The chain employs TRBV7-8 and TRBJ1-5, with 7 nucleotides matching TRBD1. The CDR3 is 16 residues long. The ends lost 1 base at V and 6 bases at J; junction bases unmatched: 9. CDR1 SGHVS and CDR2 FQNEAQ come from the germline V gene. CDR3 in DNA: TGTGCCAGCAGCTTAGAGGGACAGTGGGTGGGTCAGCCCCAGCATTTT. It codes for CASSLEGQWVGQPQHF.

CDR3 coding DNA: TGTGCCAGCAGTTCGGGACTTGATATGAATGAGCAGTTCTTC. Translation gives CASSSGLDMNEQFF. This chain links TRBV27 with TRBJ2-1, with D perhaps TRBD2 (6 bases). The CDR3 consists of 14 residues. Trimming removed 4 bases at V and 7 bases at J, with 14 bases between. CDR1 and CDR2 (germline): MNHEY, SMNVEV (reference sequence).

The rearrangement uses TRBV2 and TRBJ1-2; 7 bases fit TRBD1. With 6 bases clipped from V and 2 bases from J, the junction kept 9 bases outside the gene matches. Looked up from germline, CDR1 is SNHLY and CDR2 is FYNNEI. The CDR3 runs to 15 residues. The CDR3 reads CASREWGTANYGYTF. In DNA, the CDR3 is TGTGCCAGCAGGGAATGGGGGACAGCGAACTATGGCTACACCTTC.

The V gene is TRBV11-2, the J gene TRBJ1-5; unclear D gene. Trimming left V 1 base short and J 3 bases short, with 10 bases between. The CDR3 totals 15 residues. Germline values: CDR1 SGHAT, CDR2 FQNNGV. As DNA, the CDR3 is TGTGCCAGCAGCTTAGCGTCCGGGTTCAATCAGCCCCAGCATTTT. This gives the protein CASSLASGFNQPQHF. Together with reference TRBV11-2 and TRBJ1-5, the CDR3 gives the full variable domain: EAGVAQSPRYKIIEKRQSVAFWCNPISGHATLYWYQQILGQGPKLLIQFQNNGVVDDSQLPKDRFSAERLKGVDSTLKIQPAKLEDSAVYLCASSLASGFNQPQHFGDGTRLSIL.

CDR3 region: CASLRESTDTQYF. The CDR3 nucleotides are TGTGCCAGCCTCCGGGAATCCACAGATACGCAGTATTTT. V and J are TRBV2 and TRBJ2-3, with a possible D match to TRBD2 (5 bases). V shed 8 bases and J shed 2 bases, with 11 bases lying between them. The germline V gene has CDR1 SNHLY and CDR2 FYNNEI. This CDR3 contains 13 residues.

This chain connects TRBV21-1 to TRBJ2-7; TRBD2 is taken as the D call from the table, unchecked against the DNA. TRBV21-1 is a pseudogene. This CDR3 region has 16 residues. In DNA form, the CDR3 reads TGTGCCAGCGTCGCTAGCGGACTGAATACTTACTACGAGCAGTACTTC. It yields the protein CASVASGLNTYYEQYF.

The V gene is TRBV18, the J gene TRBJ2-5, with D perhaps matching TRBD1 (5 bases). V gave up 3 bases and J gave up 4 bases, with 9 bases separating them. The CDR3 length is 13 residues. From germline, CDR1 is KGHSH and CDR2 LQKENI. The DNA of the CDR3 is TGTGCCAGCTCACCGGGCCAGGGAGAGACCCAGTACTTC. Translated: CASSPGQGETQYF.

CDR3 loop: CASSAGFSGANVLTF. DNA of the CDR3: TGTGCCAGCAGTGCAGGGTTCTCTGGGGCCAACGTCCTGACTTTC. This rearrangement joins TRBV6-4 to TRBJ2-6, with a weak D call TRBD1 (5 bases). Trimming took 4 bases from V and 0 from J, leaving 7 bases between them. Germline CDR1 reads MRHNA; CDR2 reads SNTAGT. This CDR3 is 15 amino acids long.

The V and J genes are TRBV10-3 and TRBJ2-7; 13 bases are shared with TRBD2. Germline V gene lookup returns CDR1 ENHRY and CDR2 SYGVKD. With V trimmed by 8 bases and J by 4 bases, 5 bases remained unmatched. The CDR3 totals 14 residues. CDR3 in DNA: TGTGCCATCCGGACTAGCGGGAGTGTTTACGAGCAGTACTTC. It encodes CAIRTSGSVYEQYF.

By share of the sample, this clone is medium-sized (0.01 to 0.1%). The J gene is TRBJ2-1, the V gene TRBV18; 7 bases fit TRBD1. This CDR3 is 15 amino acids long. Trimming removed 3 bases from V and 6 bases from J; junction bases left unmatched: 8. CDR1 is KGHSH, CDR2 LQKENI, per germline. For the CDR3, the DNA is TGTGCCAGCTCACCCCAGGGGGTTCAGGGCAATGAGCAGTTCTTC. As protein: CASSPQGVQGNEQFF.

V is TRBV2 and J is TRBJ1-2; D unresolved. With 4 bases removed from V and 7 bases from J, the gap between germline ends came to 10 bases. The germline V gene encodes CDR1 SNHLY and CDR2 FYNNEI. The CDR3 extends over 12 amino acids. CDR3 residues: CASSANRGGYTF. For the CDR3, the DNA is TGTGCCAGCAGTGCTAACCGTGGTGGCTACACCTTC.

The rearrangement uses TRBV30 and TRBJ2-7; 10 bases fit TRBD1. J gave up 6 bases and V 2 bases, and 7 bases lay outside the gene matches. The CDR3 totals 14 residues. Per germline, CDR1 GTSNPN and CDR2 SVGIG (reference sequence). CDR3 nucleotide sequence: TGTGCCTGGAGTACCGACAGGGGGCGCTTCGAGCAGTACTTC. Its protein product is CAWSTDRGRFEQYF.

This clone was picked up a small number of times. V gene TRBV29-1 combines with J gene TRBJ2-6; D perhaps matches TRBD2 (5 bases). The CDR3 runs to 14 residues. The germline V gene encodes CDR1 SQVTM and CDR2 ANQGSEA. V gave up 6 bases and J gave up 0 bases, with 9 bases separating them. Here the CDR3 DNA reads TGCAGCGTGAGAGGAGGCTCTGGGGCCAACGTCCTGACTTTC. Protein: CSVRGGSGANVLTF. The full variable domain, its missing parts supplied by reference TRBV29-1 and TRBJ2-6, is SAVISQKPSRDICQRGTSLTIQCQVDSQVTMMFWYRQQPGQSLTLIATANQGSEATYESGFVIDKFPISRPNLTFSTLTVSNMSPEDSSIYLCSVRGGSGANVLTFGAGSRLTVL.

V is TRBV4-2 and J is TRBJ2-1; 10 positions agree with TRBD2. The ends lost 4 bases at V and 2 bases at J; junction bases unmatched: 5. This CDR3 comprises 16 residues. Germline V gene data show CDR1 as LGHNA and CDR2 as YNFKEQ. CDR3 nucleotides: TGTGCCAGCAGCCGAACCACTAGCGGGACCTACAATGAGCAGTTCTTC. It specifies CASSRTTSGTYNEQFF.

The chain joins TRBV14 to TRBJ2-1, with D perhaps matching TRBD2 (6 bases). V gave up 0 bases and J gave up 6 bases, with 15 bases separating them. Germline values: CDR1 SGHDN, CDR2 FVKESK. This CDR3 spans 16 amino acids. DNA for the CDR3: TGTGCCAGCAGCCAAGAATGGCTAGCGCCTGCCAATGAGCAGTTCTTC. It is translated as CASSQEWLAPANEQFF.